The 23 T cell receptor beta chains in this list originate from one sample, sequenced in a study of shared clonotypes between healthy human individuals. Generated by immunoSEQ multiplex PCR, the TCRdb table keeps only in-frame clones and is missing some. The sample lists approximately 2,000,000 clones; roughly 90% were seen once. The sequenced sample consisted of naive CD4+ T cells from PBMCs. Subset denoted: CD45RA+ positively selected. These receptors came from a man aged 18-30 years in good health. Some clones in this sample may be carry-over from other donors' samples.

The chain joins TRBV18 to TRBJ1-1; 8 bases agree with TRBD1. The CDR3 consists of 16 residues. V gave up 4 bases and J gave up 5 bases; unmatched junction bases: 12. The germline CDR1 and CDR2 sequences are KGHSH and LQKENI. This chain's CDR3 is CASSLLRTGLDTEAFF. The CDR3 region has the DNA TGTGCCAGCTCACTTCTGCGGACAGGGCTAGATACTGAAGCTTTCTTT.

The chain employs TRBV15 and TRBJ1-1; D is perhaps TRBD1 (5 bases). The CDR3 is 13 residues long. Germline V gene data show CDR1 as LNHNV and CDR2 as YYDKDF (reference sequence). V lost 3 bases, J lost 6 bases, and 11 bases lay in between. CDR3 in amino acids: CATSRPGPAEAFF. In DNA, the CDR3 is TGTGCCACCAGCAGGCCGGGACCGGCTGAAGCTTTCTTT.

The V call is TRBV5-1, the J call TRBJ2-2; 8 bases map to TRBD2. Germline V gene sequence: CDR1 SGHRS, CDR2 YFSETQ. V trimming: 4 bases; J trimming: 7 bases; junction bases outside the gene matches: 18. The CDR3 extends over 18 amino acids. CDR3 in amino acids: CASSPPGGAGGRNGELFF. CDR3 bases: TGCGCCAGCAGCCCCCCGGGTGGGGCGGGAGGTCGGAACGGGGAGCTGTTTTTT.

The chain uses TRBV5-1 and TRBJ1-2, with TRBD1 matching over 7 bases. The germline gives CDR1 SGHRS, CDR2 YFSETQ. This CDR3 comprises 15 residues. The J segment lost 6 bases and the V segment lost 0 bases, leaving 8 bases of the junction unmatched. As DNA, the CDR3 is TGCGCCAGCAGCTTGGACCCGACAGGGTTTAATGGCTACACCTTC. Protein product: CASSLDPTGFNGYTF.

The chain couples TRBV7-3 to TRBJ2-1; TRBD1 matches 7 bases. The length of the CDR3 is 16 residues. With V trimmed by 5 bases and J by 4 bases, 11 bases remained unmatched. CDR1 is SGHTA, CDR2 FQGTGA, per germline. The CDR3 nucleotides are TGTGCCAGCAGCGCAACCCCGGGACAGCCATACAATGAGCAGTTCTTC. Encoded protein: CASSATPGQPYNEQFF.

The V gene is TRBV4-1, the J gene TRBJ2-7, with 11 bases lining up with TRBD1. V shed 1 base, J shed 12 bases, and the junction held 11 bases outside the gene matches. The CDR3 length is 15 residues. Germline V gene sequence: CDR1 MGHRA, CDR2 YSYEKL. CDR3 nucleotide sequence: TGCGCCAGCAGCCAAGCGCCGGGACAGGGGGAAAAACGGTACTTC. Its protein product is CASSQAPGQGEKRYF.

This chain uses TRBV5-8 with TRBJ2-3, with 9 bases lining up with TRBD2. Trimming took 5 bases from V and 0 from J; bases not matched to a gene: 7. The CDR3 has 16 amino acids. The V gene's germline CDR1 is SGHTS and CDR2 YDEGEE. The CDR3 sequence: CASSRGLAASTDTQYF. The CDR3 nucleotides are TGTGCCAGCAGTCGGGGACTAGCAGCTAGCACAGATACGCAGTATTTT.

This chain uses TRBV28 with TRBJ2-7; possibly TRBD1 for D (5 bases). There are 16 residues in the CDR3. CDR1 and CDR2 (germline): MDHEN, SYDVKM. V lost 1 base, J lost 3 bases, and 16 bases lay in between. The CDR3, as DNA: TGTGCCAGCAGTTTATATGTACAGGAGAATCGCTACGAGCAGTACTTC. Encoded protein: CASSLYVQENRYEQYF.

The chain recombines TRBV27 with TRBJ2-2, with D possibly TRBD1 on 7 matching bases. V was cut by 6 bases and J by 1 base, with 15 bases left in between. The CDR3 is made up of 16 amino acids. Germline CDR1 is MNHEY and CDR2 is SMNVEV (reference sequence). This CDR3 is CASRPGGTVNTGELFF. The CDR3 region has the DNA TGTGCCAGCAGACCTGGGGGGACAGTGAACACCGGGGAGCTGTTTTTT.

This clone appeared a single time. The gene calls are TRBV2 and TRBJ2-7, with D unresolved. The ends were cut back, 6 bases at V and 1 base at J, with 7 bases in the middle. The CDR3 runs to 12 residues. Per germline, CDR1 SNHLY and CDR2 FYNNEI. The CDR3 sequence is CASRVESYEQYF. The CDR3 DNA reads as TGTGCCAGCAGAGTAGAATCCTACGAGCAGTACTTC.

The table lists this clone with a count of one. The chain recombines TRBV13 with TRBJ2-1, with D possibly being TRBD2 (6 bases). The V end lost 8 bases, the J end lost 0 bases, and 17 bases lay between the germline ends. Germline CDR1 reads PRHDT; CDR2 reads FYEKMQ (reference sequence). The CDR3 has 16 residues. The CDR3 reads CASSLGGTGSYNEQFF. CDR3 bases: TGTGCCAGCTCACTTGGGGGGACTGGCTCCTACAATGAGCAGTTCTTC.

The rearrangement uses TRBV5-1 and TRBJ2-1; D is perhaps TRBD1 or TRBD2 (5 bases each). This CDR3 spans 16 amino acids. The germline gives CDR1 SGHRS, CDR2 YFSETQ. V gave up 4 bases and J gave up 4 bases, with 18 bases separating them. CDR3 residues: CASSPAGTSTYNEQFF. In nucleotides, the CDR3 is TGCGCCAGCAGCCCGGCAGGGACCAGCACTTACAATGAGCAGTTCTTC.

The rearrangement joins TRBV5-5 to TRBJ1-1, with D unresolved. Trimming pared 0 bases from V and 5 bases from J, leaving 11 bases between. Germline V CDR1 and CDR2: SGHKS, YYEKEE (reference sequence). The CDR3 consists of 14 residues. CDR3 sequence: CASSLESGRTEAFF. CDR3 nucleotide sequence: TGTGCCAGCAGCTTGGAATCGGGGAGGACTGAAGCTTTCTTT. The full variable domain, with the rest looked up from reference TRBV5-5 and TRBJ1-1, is DAGVTQSPTHLIKTRGQQVTLRCSPISGHKSVSWYQQVLGQGPQFIFQYYEKEERGRGNFPDRFSARQFPNYSSELNVNALLLGDSALYLCASSLESGRTEAFFGQGTRLTVV.

CDR3 sequence reads: CASSRQGDEQYF. CDR3 sequence (DNA): TGTGCCAGCAGCAGACAGGGCGACGAGCAGTACTTC. V is TRBV2 and J is TRBJ2-7; 7 nucleotides align to TRBD1. The trim removed 6 bases at V and 5 bases at J, leaving 4 bases unmatched. The CDR3 loop spans 12 amino acids. Germline CDR1 SNHLY, CDR2 FYNNEI.

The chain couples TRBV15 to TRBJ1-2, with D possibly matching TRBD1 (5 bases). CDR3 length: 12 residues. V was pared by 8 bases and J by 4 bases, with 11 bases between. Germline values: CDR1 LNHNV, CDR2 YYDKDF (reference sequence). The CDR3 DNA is TGTGCCACCGCCGACAGTTTCTATGGCTACACCTTC. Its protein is CATADSFYGYTF.

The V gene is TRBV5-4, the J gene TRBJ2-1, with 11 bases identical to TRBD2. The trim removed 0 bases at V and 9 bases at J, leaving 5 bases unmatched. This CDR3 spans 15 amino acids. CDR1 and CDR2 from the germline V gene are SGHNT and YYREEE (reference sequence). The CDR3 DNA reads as TGTGCCAGCAGCTTGGAAGGACTAGCGGGTCTTGAGCAGTTCTTC. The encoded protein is CASSLEGLAGLEQFF.

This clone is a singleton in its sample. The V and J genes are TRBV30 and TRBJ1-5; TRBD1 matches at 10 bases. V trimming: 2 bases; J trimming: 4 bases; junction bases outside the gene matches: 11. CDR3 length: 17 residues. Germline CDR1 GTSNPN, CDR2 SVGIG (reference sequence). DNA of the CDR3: TGTGCCTGGAGTACAGGGACAGGGGAGGTTTGGAATCAGCCCCAGCATTTT. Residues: CAWSTGTGEVWNQPQHF. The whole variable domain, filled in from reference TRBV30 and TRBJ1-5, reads SQTIHQWPATLVQPVGSPLSLECTVEGTSNPNLYWYRQAAGRGLQLLFYSVGIGQISSEVPQNLSASRPQDRQFILSSKKLLLSDSGFYLCAWSTGTGEVWNQPQHFGDGTRLSIL.

This chain's CDR3 is CASSIEPQGARPQHF. In DNA form, the CDR3 reads TGTGCCAGTAGTATAGAGCCGCAGGGGGCGAGGCCCCAGCATTTT. V is TRBV19 and J is TRBJ1-5; 8 positions match TRBD1. There are 15 residues in the CDR3. CDR1 is LNHDA, CDR2 SQIVND, per germline (reference sequence). Losses at the gene ends were 0 bases for V and 9 bases for J; bases not matched to a gene: 7.

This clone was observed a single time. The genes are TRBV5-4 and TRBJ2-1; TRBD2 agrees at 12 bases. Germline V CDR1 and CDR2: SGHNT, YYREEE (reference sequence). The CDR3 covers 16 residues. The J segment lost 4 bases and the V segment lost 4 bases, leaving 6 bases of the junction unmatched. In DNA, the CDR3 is TGTGCCAGCAGCCGACCTGGACTAGCGGGGTACAATGAGCAGTTCTTC. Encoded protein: CASSRPGLAGYNEQFF.

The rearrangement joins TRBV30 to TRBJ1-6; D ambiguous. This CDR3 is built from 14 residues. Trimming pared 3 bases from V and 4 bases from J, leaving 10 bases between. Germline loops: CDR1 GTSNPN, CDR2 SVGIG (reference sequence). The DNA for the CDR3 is TGTGCCTGGAGAACGGTAGTTTATAATTCACCCCTCCACTTT. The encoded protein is CAWRTVVYNSPLHF.

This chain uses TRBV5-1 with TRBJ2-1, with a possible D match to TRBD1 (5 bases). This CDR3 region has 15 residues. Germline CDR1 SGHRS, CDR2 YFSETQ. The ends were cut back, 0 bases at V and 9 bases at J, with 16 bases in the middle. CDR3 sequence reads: CASSLEVAGNAEQFF. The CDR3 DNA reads TGCGCCAGCAGCTTGGAGGTCGCAGGGAACGCTGAGCAGTTCTTC.

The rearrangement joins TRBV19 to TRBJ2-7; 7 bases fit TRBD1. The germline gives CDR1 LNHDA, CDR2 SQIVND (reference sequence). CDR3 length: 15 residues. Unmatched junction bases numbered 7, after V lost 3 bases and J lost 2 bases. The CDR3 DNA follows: TGTGCCAGTAGTATTTCGGGACAGCCTACCTACGAGCAGTACTTC. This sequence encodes CASSISGQPTYEQYF.

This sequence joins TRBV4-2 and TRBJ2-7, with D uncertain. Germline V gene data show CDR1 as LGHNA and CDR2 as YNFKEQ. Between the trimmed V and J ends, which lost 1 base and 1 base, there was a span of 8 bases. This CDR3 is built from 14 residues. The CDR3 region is CASSQGTHSYEQYF. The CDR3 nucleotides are TGTGCCAGCAGCCAAGGAACTCATTCCTACGAGCAGTACTTC.